These 32 T cell receptor beta chains were sequenced from one sample in a study of T cell repertoires in cytomegalovirus infection. TCRdb reprocessed the reads via MiXCR and lists one record per CDR3 protein. This sample has 150,000 to 200,000 distinct CDR3 sequences; 8% to 10% occur once, and the top ten carry approximately 4.2%. The sample consisted of PBMCs. These receptors came from a human donor in good health (CMV status not recorded). Some clones in this sample may be carry-over from other donors' samples.

As for this clonotype: It may be a read error: a sequence one base away is much more abundant. The rearrangement uses TRBV6-5 and TRBJ1-1; TRBD1 matches 8 bases. The CDR3 length is 16 residues. The germline V gene has CDR1 MNHEY and CDR2 SVGAGI. Here the CDR3 DNA reads TGTGCCAGCAGTTCCGAGATATGGACAGGGTTAACTGATGCTTTCTTT. Translation gives CASSSEIWTGLTDAFF.

This clonotype has at least ten counts. The rearrangement joins TRBV6-6 to TRBJ1-4; D not resolved. The CDR3 totals 17 residues. Between the trimmed V and J ends, which lost 6 bases and 5 bases, there was a span of 22 bases. Germline values: CDR1 MNHNY, CDR2 SVGAGI (reference sequence). The CDR3: CASSRWAGSSKNEKLFF. The CDR3 bases are TGTGCCAGCAGCCGTTGGGCCGGCTCAAGCAAGAATGAAAAACTGTTTTTT.

In its sample, this clonotype was seen many times. The V gene is TRBV7-9, the J gene TRBJ1-5; D gene ambiguous. V was pared by 1 base and J by 2 bases, with 9 bases between. Germline CDR1 reads SEHNR; CDR2 reads FQNEAQ (reference sequence). The CDR3 contains 15 residues. This chain's CDR3 is CASSLGERGNQPQHF. The DNA of the CDR3 is TGTGCCAGCAGCTTAGGTGAAAGGGGCAATCAGCCCCAGCATTTT.

This clonotype was recorded a few times. This chain uses TRBV5-8 with TRBJ1-1; 9 bases fit TRBD1. The junction had 7 bases not matched to a gene; V was cut back by 1 base and J by 3 bases. The germline V gene has CDR1 SGHTS and CDR2 YDEGEE. The CDR3 length is 16 residues. CDR3 protein: CASSLKGTGRYTEAFF. The CDR3 region has the DNA TGTGCCAGCAGCTTGAAGGGGACAGGGCGGTACACTGAAGCTTTCTTT. Drawing the rest from reference TRBV5-8 and TRBJ1-1, the complete variable domain is EAGVTQSPTHLIKTRGQQATLRCSPISGHTSVYWYQQALGLGLQFLLWYDEGEERNRGNFPPRFSGRQFPNYSSELNVNALELEDSALYLCASSLKGTGRYTEAFFGQGTRLTVV.

Many counts were recorded for this clonotype. The chain has TRBV11-2 and TRBJ1-4; the match to TRBD1 covers 8 bases. This CDR3 region has 14 residues. V trimming: 3 bases; J trimming: 8 bases; junction bases outside the gene matches: 5. Germline V lookup: CDR1 SGHAT, CDR2 FQNNGV. The CDR3, as DNA: TGTGCCAGCAGCTTTACAGGGGGTGACGAAAAACTGTTTTTT. Translation: CASSFTGGDEKLFF.

The table lists this clonotype with many counts. The V call is TRBV20-1, the J call TRBJ2-7; D call uncertain. There are 14 residues in the CDR3. Per germline, CDR1 DFQATT and CDR2 SNEGSKA (reference sequence). V dropped 6 bases and J dropped 3 bases, with 18 bases sitting between them. The DNA for the CDR3 is TGCAGTGCCCTCAGACCCCCACACAACTACGAGCAGTACTTC. It encodes CSALRPPHNYEQYF.

The V and J genes are TRBV20-1 and TRBJ2-7; D not certain. The CDR3 length is 14 residues. CDR1 DFQATT and CDR2 SNEGSKA come from the germline V gene (reference sequence). Trimming shortened V by 0 bases and J by 7 bases, and 16 bases separated the two germline ends. CDR3: CSARDNFPSREQYF. The DNA of the CDR3 is TGCAGTGCTAGAGATAACTTCCCCTCGAGGGAGCAGTACTTC.

This clonotype was counted at least ten times. V is TRBV11-2 and J is TRBJ2-1, with 7 bases aligning to TRBD2. Looked up from germline, CDR1 is SGHAT and CDR2 is FQNNGV. There are 13 residues in the CDR3. Germline trimming cut 5 bases from V and 6 bases from J; bases unmatched to any gene: 4. CDR3 coding DNA: TGTGCCAGCAGCCGAGGGACTATCAATGAGCAGTTCTTC. Its translation: CASSRGTINEQFF.

This clonotype has ten or more counts. The chain links TRBV5-4 to TRBJ2-1; 8 nucleotides align to TRBD2. Germline CDR1 reads SGHNT; CDR2 reads YYREEE (reference sequence). The J segment lost 7 bases and the V segment lost 4 bases, leaving 16 bases of the junction unmatched. This CDR3 has 17 residues. The CDR3 nucleotides read TGTGCCAGCAGCAGTACCTCCGGGACTAGGATCTGGAATGAGCAGTTCTTC. As protein: CASSSTSGTRIWNEQFF.

The chain couples TRBV29-1 to TRBJ1-2; perhaps TRBD1 as D (6 bases). The germline V gene encodes CDR1 SQVTM and CDR2 ANQGSEA. Trimming removed 7 bases from V and 6 bases from J, with 15 bases in between. The CDR3 is 12 amino acids. The DNA of the CDR3 is TGCAGCGGGGGGGGGGCCACGGATGGCTACACCTTC. Protein sequence: CSGGGATDGYTF.

The V call is TRBV18, the J call TRBJ2-1; 7 nucleotides agree with TRBD1. CDR1 is KGHSH and CDR2 is LQKENI in the germline V gene. The CDR3 runs 16 residues. Unmatched junction bases numbered 7, after V lost 3 bases and J lost 2 bases. The DNA of the CDR3 is TGTGCCAGCTCACCGCCTACTGGACAGGCCTACAATGAGCAGTTCTTC. The encoded protein is CASSPPTGQAYNEQFF.

This clonotype was recorded many times. This chain links TRBV28 with TRBJ1-6; no clear D gene. The CDR3 covers 12 residues. The V gene's germline CDR1 is MDHEN and CDR2 SYDVKM. Trimming took off 6 bases at V and 14 bases at J, with 14 bases between the two ends. This chain's CDR3 is CASSLLPRALHF. The CDR3 DNA is TGTGCCAGCAGCCTACTCCCGAGGGCCCTCCACTTT.

The chain is built from TRBV7-9 and TRBJ2-5; 9 nucleotides line up with TRBD1. The CDR3 covers 15 residues. Germline V gene lookup returns CDR1 SEHNR and CDR2 FQNEAQ (reference sequence). Trimming cost V 0 bases and J 2 bases; bases outside gene matches: 1. CDR3 nucleotide sequence: TGTGCCAGCAGCTTAGCGGGACAGGGACAAGAGACCCAGTACTTC. Protein product: CASSLAGQGQETQYF. The variable domain in full, completed from reference TRBV7-9 and TRBJ2-5, reads DTGVSQNPRHKITKRGQNVTFRCDPISEHNRLYWYRQTLGQGPEFLTYFQNEAQLEKSRLLSDRFSAERPKGSFSTLEIQRTEQGDSAMYLCASSLAGQGQETQYFGPGTRLLVL.

In this sample, this clonotype turned up many times. The chain couples TRBV4-3 to TRBJ2-2; D gene unclear. V gave up 0 bases and J gave up 4 bases, with 6 bases separating them. CDR3 length: 14 amino acids. Germline V gene lookup returns CDR1 LGHNA and CDR2 YSLEER. CDR3 residues: CASSQDLLTGELFF. In DNA, the CDR3 is TGCGCCAGCAGCCAAGATCTGCTCACCGGGGAGCTGTTTTTT.

This clonotype was found many times. The CDR3 DNA follows: TGTGCCAGCAGCTTAGCGGCCGGGGAGGACATTCAGTACTTC. It codes for CASSLAAGEDIQYF. The chain joins TRBV7-6 to TRBJ2-4; possible D gene TRBD2, 6 bases. The germline CDR1 and CDR2 sequences are SGHVS and FNYEAQ. The length of the CDR3 is 14 residues. Trimming took 0 bases from V and 8 from J, leaving 11 bases between them.

There are many counts of this clonotype. The rearrangement joins TRBV7-2 to TRBJ2-2; D remains ambiguous. The CDR3 runs 13 residues. V dropped 1 base and J dropped 3 bases, with 3 bases sitting between them. The germline CDR1 and CDR2 sequences are SGHTA and FQGNSA. For the CDR3, the DNA is TGTGCCAGCAGCTTAGGTCACACCGGGGAGCTGTTTTTT. It specifies CASSLGHTGELFF.

This clonotype was seen ten or more times. DNA of the CDR3: TGTGCCAGCAGTTTCCCGGGACAGGGGCGGAACGAGCAGTACTTC. It codes for CASSFPGQGRNEQYF. The rearrangement links TRBV12-3 or TRBV12-4 to TRBJ2-7; 10 bases fit TRBD1. The V gene end was trimmed by 3 bases and the J gene end by 5 bases; junction bases not matched to a gene: 7. This CDR3 contains 15 residues.

This clonotype was counted only a few times. The gene calls are TRBV7-2 and TRBJ1-4, with D tentatively TRBD1 (6 bases). The CDR3 is 15 residues long. Germline lookup yields CDR1 SGHTA and CDR2 FQGNSA. The ends were cut back, 6 bases at V and 0 bases at J, with 11 bases in the middle. This CDR3 reads CASSRQVATNEKLFF. The CDR3 DNA follows: TGTGCCAGCAGTCGACAGGTTGCAACTAATGAAAAACTGTTTTTT.

This clonotype was picked up many times. This rearrangement joins TRBV7-2 to TRBJ2-7; no clear D. The germline CDR1 and CDR2 sequences are SGHTA and FQGNSA. The CDR3 consists of 12 residues. V dropped 0 bases and J dropped 4 bases, with 4 bases sitting between them. The CDR3 coding sequence is TGTGCCAGCAGCTTAGCCCTTTACGAGCAGTACTTC. It specifies CASSLALYEQYF.

This clonotype occurred a few times. V and J are TRBV6-2 or TRBV6-3 and TRBJ2-7; 12 bases are a match to TRBD1. Germline CDR1 reads MNHEY; CDR2 reads SVGEGT. This CDR3 comprises 15 residues. V was clipped by 4 bases and J by 5 bases; unmatched bases: 6. The CDR3 DNA reads TGTGCCAGCAGTTCCCGGGACAGGGGGCTCAACGAGCAGTACTTC. Translated: CASSSRDRGLNEQYF.

This chain connects TRBV2 to TRBJ2-5; TRBD1 matches at 10 bases. Germline V gene sequence: CDR1 SNHLY, CDR2 FYNNEI. This CDR3 is built from 14 residues. The V gene end was trimmed by 4 bases and the J gene end by 4 bases; junction bases not matched to a gene: 3. CDR3 bases: TGTGCCAGCAGTGGTGGACAGGGGGGAGAGACCCAGTACTTC. Residues: CASSGGQGGETQYF. Based on the CDR3 plus reference TRBV2 and TRBJ2-5, the full variable domain is EPEVTQTPSHQVTQMGQEVILRCVPISNHLYFYWYRQILGQKVEFLVSFYNNEISEKSEIFDDQFSVERPDGSNFTLKIRSTKLEDSAMYFCASSGGQGGETQYFGPGTRLLVL.

J is TRBJ2-5 and V is TRBV11-2; no firm D call. The CDR3 extends over 15 amino acids. The V end was cut by 0 bases, the J end by 5 bases, with 13 bases between. Looked up from germline, CDR1 is SGHAT and CDR2 is FQNNGV. CDR3 DNA sequence: TGTGCCAGCAGCTTAGATCCCACCGGGCGGGAGACCCAGTACTTC. Amino acid sequence: CASSLDPTGRETQYF.

This clonotype was detected ten times or more. The V and J genes are TRBV28 and TRBJ2-5, with 13 bases that match TRBD2. Germline V CDR1 and CDR2: MDHEN, SYDVKM. There are 15 residues in the CDR3. Trimming took 6 bases from V and 5 from J; bases not matched to a gene: 6. In DNA, the CDR3 is TGTGCCAGCAGAGGGGGACTAGCGGGATCCGAGACCCAGTACTTC. This encodes CASRGGLAGSETQYF.

About this clonotype itself: This may come from a read error, since a much larger clone is one base off. The chain joins TRBV6-2 or TRBV6-3 to TRBJ2-2; 9 bases are shared with TRBD2. The CDR3 is made up of 19 amino acids. The germline V gene has CDR1 MNHEY and CDR2 SVGEGT. CDR3 in amino acids: CASSYPGGLAPKNTGEPFF. For the CDR3, the DNA is TGTGCCAGCAGTTACCCAGGAGGACTAGCGCCGAAGAACACCGGGGAGCCGTTTTTT.

Many counts were recorded for this clonotype. The chain joins TRBV7-2 to TRBJ2-3, with D unresolved. This CDR3 is built from 11 residues. V lost 1 base to trimming and J lost 6 bases, with 2 bases between them. CDR1 and CDR2 from the germline V gene are SGHTA and FQGNSA. CDR3 amino acids: CASSLVDTQYF. As DNA, the CDR3 is TGTGCCAGCAGCTTAGTGGATACGCAGTATTTT.

This clonotype was seen a few times. This chain connects TRBV20-1 to TRBJ2-5; D gene ambiguous. CDR1 and CDR2 (germline): DFQATT, SNEGSKA (reference sequence). The CDR3 loop spans 12 amino acids. V dropped 3 bases and J dropped 5 bases, with 10 bases sitting between them. The CDR3 reads CSASRVGETQYF. In DNA, the CDR3 is TGCAGTGCTAGTAGGGTCGGCGAGACCCAGTACTTC.

This clonotype was seen at least ten times. This chain connects TRBV29-1 to TRBJ1-1; D is ambiguous. CDR3 length equals 10 residues. Germline V CDR1 and CDR2: SQVTM, ANQGSEA. Trimming shortened V by 5 bases and J by 5 bases, and 6 bases separated the two germline ends. CDR3 bases: TGCAGCGTTTTGAGGACTGAAGCTTTCTTT. It is translated as CSVLRTEAFF.

This chain connects TRBV12-3 or TRBV12-4 to TRBJ2-1, with D tentatively TRBD2 (5 bases). The length of the CDR3 is 15 residues. The germline V and J ends were trimmed by 3 bases and 7 bases, with 16 bases remaining between them. In DNA, the CDR3 is TGTGCCAGCAGTTTGATGGGAGCGATGGGGAATGAGCAGTTCTTC. Encoded protein: CASSLMGAMGNEQFF.

This clonotype showed up many times. The rearrangement joins TRBV7-9 to TRBJ2-1, with 13 nucleotides matching TRBD2. Trimming cost V 5 bases and J 8 bases; bases outside gene matches: 6. The CDR3 spans 15 residues. The germline V gene encodes CDR1 SEHNR and CDR2 FQNEAQ (reference sequence). The DNA for the CDR3 is TGTGCCAGCAGCCAAGGACTAGCGGGAGACGATGAGCAGTTCTTC. Its translation: CASSQGLAGDDEQFF.

V gene TRBV6-2 or TRBV6-3 combines with J gene TRBJ2-7; 8 positions agree with TRBD2. With V trimmed by 0 bases and J by 8 bases, 9 bases remained unmatched. The CDR3 is 15 residues long. Germline V gives CDR1 MNHEY, CDR2 SVGEGT. CDR3 DNA: TGTGCCAGCAGTTACTCCCTAGCGGGTGCCCGCCAGCAGTACTTC. Residues: CASSYSLAGARQQYF.

The V call is TRBV9, the J call TRBJ2-5; D gene unclear. This CDR3 spans 14 amino acids. V lost 1 base and J lost 4, with 11 bases in between. CDR1 SGDLS and CDR2 YYNGEE come from the germline V gene. The CDR3 loop is CASSVSSVRETQYF. CDR3 in DNA: TGTGCCAGCAGCGTATCCAGCGTGAGAGAGACCCAGTACTTC.

This clonotype was observed many times. The J gene is TRBJ2-7, the V gene TRBV28, with 9 bases matching TRBD2. CDR3 length: 15 amino acids. Germline V lookup: CDR1 MDHEN, CDR2 SYDVKM. Trimming took 3 bases from V and 2 from J; bases not matched to a gene: 5. CDR3 sequence reads: CASSFRTSGPYEQYF. The CDR3 DNA reads as TGTGCCAGCAGTTTTAGAACTAGCGGGCCCTACGAGCAGTACTTC.